Listed below are T cell receptor beta chains from one sample, sequenced in a study of T-cell memory formation after mild COVID-19. TCRdb called the 5' RACE reads again in MiXCR, with one record for every CDR3 protein. The sample shows 500,000 to 600,000 distinct CDR3 sequences, around 17% of them seen only once. Sequenced material: PBMCs or a T cell subset sorted from them (not recorded which). These receptors were obtained from an adult woman who had mild COVID-19 (a few samples of this study predate the infection). Cell type and time point are not known. Both conserved end residues are part of each CDR3. D genes are given only for firm matches. Clone size is stated in some rows and not others, as once, few, many or a class when expanded.

v_gene	j_gene	d_gene	abundance	CDR3nt	CDR3aa
TRBV5-1	TRBJ2-7	.	few	TGCGCCAGCAGCCCGGGGGACGGAATGCAGGGGCAGTACTTC	CASSPGDGMQGQYF
TRBV7-9	TRBJ2-1	.	.	TGTGCCAGCAGCTTAGTAGTAGACCGGCAGTTCTTC	CASSLVVDRQFF
TRBV7-2	TRBJ2-2	.	.	TGTGCCAGCAGCTTAGCTTTCGGGGCGAACACCGGGGAGCTGTTTTTT	CASSLAFGANTGELFF
TRBV12-3/TRBV12-4	TRBJ2-3	.	.	TGTGCCAGCAGTTTCGGGCGTGGGCGCACAGATACGCAGTATTTT	CASSFGRGRTDTQYF
TRBV7-8	TRBJ1-5	.	few	TGTGCCAGCAGCTCCCGACACAGCAATCAGCCCCAGCATTTT	CASSSRHSNQPQHF
TRBV15	TRBJ1-5	TRBD1	.	TGTGCCACCAGCGGACAGGGAGGGGGTCAGCCCCAGCATTTT	CATSGQGGGQPQHF
TRBV20-1	TRBJ2-3	TRBD2	many	TGCAGTGCTAGCCCCATACTAGCGGCTAGCACAGATACGCAGTATTTT	CSASPILAASTDTQYF
TRBV7-6	TRBJ2-5	.	many	TGTGCCAGCAGCACATCGGGAGAGACCCAGTACTTC	CASSTSGETQYF
TRBV6-5	TRBJ2-1	TRBD2	few	TGTGCCAGCAGTTCGACTAGCGGGAGGGGGGACAATGAGCAGTTCTTC	CASSSTSGRGDNEQFF
TRBV7-9	TRBJ2-1	.	.	TGTGCCAGCAGCTTAATTCCGTACAATGAGCAGTTCTTC	CASSLIPYNEQFF
TRBV2	TRBJ2-6	TRBD1	.	TGTGCCAGCAGTGGGCAGGGGGCCTTCGGGGCCAACGTCCTGACTTTC	CASSGQGAFGANVLTF
TRBV7-9	TRBJ1-1	.	.	TGTGCCAGCAGCCCACCGGGACATGGCGCTGAAGCTTTCTTT	CASSPPGHGAEAFF
TRBV7-2	TRBJ2-2	TRBD1	few	TGTGCCAGCAGCTTAGGGGGTAGACAGGGTTGGACCGGGGAGCTGTTTTTT	CASSLGGRQGWTGELFF
TRBV6-5	TRBJ2-3	.	few	TGTGCCAGCAGGCTTGGTAGCACAGATACGCAGTATTTT	CASRLGSTDTQYF
TRBV19	TRBJ1-5	TRBD1	.	TGTGCCAGTAGTCCTCAGGGACAGGGCTGGAATCAGCCCCAGCATTTT	CASSPQGQGWNQPQHF
TRBV7-2	TRBJ2-1	.	.	TGTGCCAGCAGCCCCGAGACTTACAATGAGCAGTTCTTC	CASSPETYNEQFF
TRBV4-3	TRBJ1-6	.	few	TGCGCCAGCAGCCAAGATTCAACCGACTATAATTCACCCCTCCACTTT	CASSQDSTDYNSPLHF
TRBV3-1	TRBJ2-1	TRBD1	many	TGTGCCAGCAGCCTAGCAGGGGGTCCGAACAATGAGCAGTTCTTC	CASSLAGGPNNEQFF
TRBV5-6	TRBJ2-1	TRBD2	few	TGTGCCAGCAGCCTCGGGACTACCGCGAGGGTGGGTGAGCAGTTCTTC	CASSLGTTARVGEQFF
TRBV7-2	TRBJ2-1	.	many	TGTGCCAGCAGCTTAGATCGGCTGACGCGGGAGCAGTTCTTC	CASSLDRLTREQFF
TRBV20-1	TRBJ1-3	.	.	TGCAGTGCTAGAGATACTGGAGGGGACCCTGGAAACACCATATATTTT	CSARDTGGDPGNTIYF
TRBV7-2	TRBJ2-1	.	.	TGTGCCAGCAGTCCTAGGAATCAGGGGGAGCGGGGCAATGAGCAGTTCTTC	CASSPRNQGERGNEQFF
TRBV6-5	TRBJ2-1	.	.	TGTGCCAGCAGTTCAGGGTTTGGGCAGTTCTTC	CASSSGFGQFF
TRBV5-1	TRBJ2-7	.	.	TGCGCCAGCAGCTTGGGTCGGGACTCCCCCTACGAGCAGTACTTC	CASSLGRDSPYEQYF
TRBV20-1	TRBJ2-1	.	few	TGCAGTGCTGATCGTGCGGAGGAGCAGTTCTTC	CSADRAEEQFF
TRBV7-3	TRBJ2-3	.	.	TGTGCCAGCAGCCCCCTGGGCGCTTCGGGCACAGATACGCAGTATTTT	CASSPLGASGTDTQYF
TRBV6-1	TRBJ2-2	.	.	TGTGCCAGCAGTGAGGTTTGGAACACCGGGGAGCTGTTTTTT	CASSEVWNTGELFF
TRBV6-5	TRBJ1-2	.	few	TGTGCCAGCAGTTATGGAAACTGGGGAGGTAGCTATGGCTACACCTTC	CASSYGNWGGSYGYTF
TRBV4-2	TRBJ2-1	TRBD1	many	TGTGCCAGCAGCCTAACCGCACAGGGGGTTTGGGGCAATGAGCAGTTCTTC	CASSLTAQGVWGNEQFF
TRBV9	TRBJ2-5	TRBD2	.	TGTGCCAGCAGCGTAGGCCTAGCGGGAAGAGAAGAGACCCAGTACTTC	CASSVGLAGREETQYF
TRBV5-1	TRBJ2-1	.	.	TGCGCCAGCAGCCCTGGGAATGGGGACCACAATGAGCAGTTCTTC	CASSPGNGDHNEQFF
TRBV20-1	TRBJ2-7	.	few	TGCAGTGCTAGAGTCCCCTGGGGTAACTACGAGCAGTACTTC	CSARVPWGNYEQYF
TRBV7-9	TRBJ2-1	TRBD2	few	TGTGCCAGCAGCTCTCCCTTTCCGGGACTAGCGGGAGAGGGGCAGTTCTTC	CASSSPFPGLAGEGQFF
TRBV2	TRBJ1-1	.	.	TGTGCCAGCAGGGATGAAAAAATCACTGAAGCTTTCTTT	CASRDEKITEAFF
TRBV29-1	TRBJ1-2	.	.	TGCAGCGTTGAGGATGGAGGTGGCTACACCTTC	CSVEDGGGYTF
TRBV27	TRBJ2-1	.	few	TGTGCCAGCAGTTCCGGGACATACGGATACAATGAGCAGTTCTTC	CASSSGTYGYNEQFF
TRBV4-1	TRBJ1-4	.	.	TGCGCCAGCAGCCCGGGAGGAACAGGGAATGAAAAACTGTTTTTT	CASSPGGTGNEKLFF
TRBV11-2	TRBJ1-3	TRBD1	.	TGTGCCAGCAGCTTACGTCAGGGGGTTGTTGGAAACACCATATATTTT	CASSLRQGVVGNTIYF
TRBV10-3	TRBJ1-2	.	few	TGTGCCATCAGTGAGTCCCGGGACTATGGCTACACCTTC	CAISESRDYGYTF
TRBV20-1	TRBJ2-7	TRBD2	.	TGCAGTGCTAGGAGGGCGGGAGGGCCTTCCTACGAGCAGTACTTC	CSARRAGGPSYEQYF
TRBV4-1	TRBJ1-2	.	.	TGCGCCAGCAGCCAAGAGCCGTCGACTAACTATGGCTACACCTTC	CASSQEPSTNYGYTF
TRBV6-1	TRBJ1-2	TRBD1	few	TGTGCCAGCAGTGTTCGGGACAGGCCCCATGGCTACACCTTC	CASSVRDRPHGYTF
TRBV12-3/TRBV12-4	TRBJ2-1	TRBD1	few	TGTGCCAGCAGTTCTGGGGACAGCTCCTACAATGAGCAGTTCTTC	CASSSGDSSYNEQFF
TRBV30	TRBJ1-3	.	few	TGTGCCTGGAGGGCATTAACGGTATCTGGAAACACCATATATTTT	CAWRALTVSGNTIYF